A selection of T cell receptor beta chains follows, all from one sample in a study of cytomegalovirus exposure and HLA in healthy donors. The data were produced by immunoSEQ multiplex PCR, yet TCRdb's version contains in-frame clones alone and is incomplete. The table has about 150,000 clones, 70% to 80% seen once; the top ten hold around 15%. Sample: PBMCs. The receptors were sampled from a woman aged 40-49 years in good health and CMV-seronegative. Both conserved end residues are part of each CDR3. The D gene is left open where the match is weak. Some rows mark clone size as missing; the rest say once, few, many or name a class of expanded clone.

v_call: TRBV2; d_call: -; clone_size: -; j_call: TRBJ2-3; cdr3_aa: CASSLGGQWDTQYF; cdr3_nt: TGTGCCAGCAGCCTAGGAGGACAGTGGGATACGCAGTATTTT
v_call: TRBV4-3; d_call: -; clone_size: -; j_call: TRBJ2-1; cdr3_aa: CASSQEGAMRDNEQFF; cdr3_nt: TGCGCCAGCAGCCAAGAGGGGGCTATGCGAGACAATGAGCAGTTCTTC
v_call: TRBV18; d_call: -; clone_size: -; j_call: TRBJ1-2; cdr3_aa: CASSPETGLLYGYTF; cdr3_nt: TGTGCCAGCTCACCAGAAACAGGGCTGCTCTATGGCTACACCTTC
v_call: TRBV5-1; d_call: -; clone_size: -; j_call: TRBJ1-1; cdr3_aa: CASSSKTVNMNTEAFF; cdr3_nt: TGCGCCAGCTCATCTAAGACAGTTAATATGAACACTGAAGCTTTCTTT
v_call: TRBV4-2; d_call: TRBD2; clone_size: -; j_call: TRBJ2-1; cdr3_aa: CASSQDLGTSGSLDEQFF; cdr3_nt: TGTGCCAGCAGCCAAGATCTGGGGACTAGCGGGAGTCTCGATGAGCAGTTCTTC
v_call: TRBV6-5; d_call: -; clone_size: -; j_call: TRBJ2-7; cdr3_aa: CASSYAYEQYF; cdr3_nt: TGTGCCAGCAGTTACGCCTACGAGCAGTACTTC
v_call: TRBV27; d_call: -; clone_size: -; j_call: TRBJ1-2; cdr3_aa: CASSFSLLAGSYTF; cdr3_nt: TGTGCCAGCAGTTTCTCTCTTTTGGCAGGGTCCTACACCTTC
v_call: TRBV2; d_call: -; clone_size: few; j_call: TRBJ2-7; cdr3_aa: CASSEEITYEQYF; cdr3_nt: TGTGCCAGCAGTGAAGAAATTACCTACGAGCAGTACTTC
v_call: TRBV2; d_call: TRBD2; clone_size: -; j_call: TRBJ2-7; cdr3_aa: CASSPAGALSYEQYF; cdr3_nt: TGTGCCAGCAGTCCCGCGGGAGCACTCTCCTACGAGCAGTACTTC
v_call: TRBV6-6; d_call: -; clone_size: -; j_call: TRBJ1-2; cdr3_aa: CASSYPDYYGYTF; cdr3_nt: TGTGCCAGCAGTTACCCCGACTACTATGGCTACACCTTC
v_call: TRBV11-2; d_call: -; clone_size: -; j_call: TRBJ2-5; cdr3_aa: CASSLMAETQYF; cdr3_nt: TGTGCCAGCAGCTTAATGGCTGAGACCCAGTACTTC
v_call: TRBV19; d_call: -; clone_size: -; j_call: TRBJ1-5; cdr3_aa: CASSIAVNQPQHF; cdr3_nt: TGTGCCAGTAGTATAGCGGTCAATCAGCCCCAGCATTTT
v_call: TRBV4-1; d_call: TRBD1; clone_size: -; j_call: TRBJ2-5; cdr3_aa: CASSQANRGQVQETQYF; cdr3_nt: TGCGCCAGCAGCCAGGCTAACAGGGGGCAAGTCCAAGAGACCCAGTACTTC
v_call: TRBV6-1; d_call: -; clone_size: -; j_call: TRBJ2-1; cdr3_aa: CASSEAEETGSLYGQFF; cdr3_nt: TGTGCCAGCAGTGAAGCGGAGGAGACAGGATCTCTCTATGGGCAGTTCTTC
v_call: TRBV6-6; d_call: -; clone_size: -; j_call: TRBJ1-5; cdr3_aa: CASSYSQGNQPQHF; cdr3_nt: TGTGCCAGCAGTTACTCACAGGGCAATCAGCCCCAGCATTTT
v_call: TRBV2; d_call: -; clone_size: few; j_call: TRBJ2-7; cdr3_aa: CASEAEDNYEQYF; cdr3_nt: TGTGCCTCGGAGGCTGAAGACAACTACGAGCAGTACTTC
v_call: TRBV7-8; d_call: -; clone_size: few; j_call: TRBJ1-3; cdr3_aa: CASSPGTTPSGNTIYF; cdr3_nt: TGTGCCAGCAGCCCCGGGACAACACCCTCTGGAAACACCATATATTTT
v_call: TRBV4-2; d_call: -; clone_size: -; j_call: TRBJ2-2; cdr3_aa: CASSQAPGELFF; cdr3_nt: TGTGCCAGCAGCCAGGCCCCCGGGGAGCTGTTTTTT
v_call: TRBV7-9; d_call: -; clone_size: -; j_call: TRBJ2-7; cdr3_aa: CASSPYQLATVGQYF; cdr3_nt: TGTGCCAGCAGCCCATACCAACTAGCTACAGTCGGGCAGTACTTC
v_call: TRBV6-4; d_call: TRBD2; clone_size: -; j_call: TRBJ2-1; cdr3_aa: CASRSGLAGYNEQFF; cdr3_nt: TGTGCCAGCAGGTCGGGACTAGCGGGTTACAATGAGCAGTTCTTC
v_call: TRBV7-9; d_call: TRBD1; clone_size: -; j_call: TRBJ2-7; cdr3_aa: CASSYPPGQPFDEQYF; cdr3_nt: TGTGCCAGCAGCTATCCTCCGGGACAGCCCTTCGACGAGCAGTACTTC
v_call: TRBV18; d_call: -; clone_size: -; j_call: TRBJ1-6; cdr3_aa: CASSPQGGGSPLHF; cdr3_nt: TGTGCCAGCTCACCACAGGGAGGGGGTTCACCCCTCCACTTT
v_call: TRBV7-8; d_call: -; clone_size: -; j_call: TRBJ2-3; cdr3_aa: CASSFGTPAADTQYF; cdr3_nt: TGTGCCAGCAGCTTTGGGACTCCGGCGGCAGATACGCAGTATTTT
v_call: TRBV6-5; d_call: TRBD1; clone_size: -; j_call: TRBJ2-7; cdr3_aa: CASSLTGSGYEQYF; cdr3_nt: TGTGCCAGCAGTTTGACAGGGTCTGGCTACGAGCAGTACTTC
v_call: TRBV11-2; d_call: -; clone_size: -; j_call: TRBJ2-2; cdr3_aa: CASSFEGWYTGELFF; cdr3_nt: TGTGCCAGCAGCTTTGAGGGTTGGTACACCGGGGAGCTGTTTTTT
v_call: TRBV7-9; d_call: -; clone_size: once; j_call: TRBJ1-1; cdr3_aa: CASSSTGGDTEAFF; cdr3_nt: TGTGCCAGCAGCTCAACAGGTGGTGACACTGAAGCTTTCTTT
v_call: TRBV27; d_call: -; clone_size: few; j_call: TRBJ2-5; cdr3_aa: CASSLSIGFTQYF; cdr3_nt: TGTGCCAGCAGTTTAAGTATCGGGTTTACCCAGTACTTC
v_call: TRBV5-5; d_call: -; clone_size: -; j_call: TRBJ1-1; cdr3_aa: CASSLFLIVNTEAFF; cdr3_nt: TGTGCCAGCAGCTTGTTTCTGATAGTGAACACTGAAGCTTTCTTT
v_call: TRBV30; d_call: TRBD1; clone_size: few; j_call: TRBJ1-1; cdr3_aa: CAWGGQENTEAFF; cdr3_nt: TGTGCCTGGGGGGGACAGGAGAACACTGAAGCTTTCTTT
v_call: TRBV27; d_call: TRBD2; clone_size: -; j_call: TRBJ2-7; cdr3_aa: CASSLTSGFIYYEQYF; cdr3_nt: TGTGCCAGCAGCCTAACTAGCGGGTTCATTTACTACGAGCAGTACTTC
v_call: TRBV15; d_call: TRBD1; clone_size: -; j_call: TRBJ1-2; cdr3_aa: CATGTGGNYGYTF; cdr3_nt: TGTGCCACAGGGACAGGAGGAAATTATGGCTACACCTTC
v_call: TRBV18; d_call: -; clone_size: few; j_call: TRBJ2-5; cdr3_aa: CASSQSVGHSGETQYF; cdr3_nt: TGTGCCAGCTCACAATCAGTGGGACACTCCGGAGAGACCCAGTACTTC
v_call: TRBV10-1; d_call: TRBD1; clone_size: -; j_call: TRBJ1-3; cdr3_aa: CASSDTGQGKADTIYF; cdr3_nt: TGCGCCAGCAGTGATACCGGACAGGGGAAAGCGGACACCATATATTTT
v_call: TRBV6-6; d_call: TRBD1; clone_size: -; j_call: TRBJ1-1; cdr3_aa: CANSYWTGGVTEAFF; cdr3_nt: TGTGCCAACAGTTATTGGACAGGGGGGGTCACTGAAGCTTTCTTT
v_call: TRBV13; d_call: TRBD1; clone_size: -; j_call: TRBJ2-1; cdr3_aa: CASSKWTGKNEQFF; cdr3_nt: TGTGCCAGCAGCAAATGGACAGGGAAGAATGAGCAGTTCTTC
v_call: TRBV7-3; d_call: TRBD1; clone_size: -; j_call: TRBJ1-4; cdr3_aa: CASSLMKVTGNEKLFF; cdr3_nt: TGTGCCAGCAGCTTAATGAAGGTGACAGGGAATGAAAAACTGTTTTTT
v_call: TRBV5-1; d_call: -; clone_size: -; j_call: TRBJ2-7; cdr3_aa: CASSLGRVRYEQYF; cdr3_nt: TGCGCCAGCAGCTTGGGCAGGGTACGCTACGAGCAGTACTTC
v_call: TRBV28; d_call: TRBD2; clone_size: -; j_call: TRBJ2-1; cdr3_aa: CASSSGASGRNEQFF; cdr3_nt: TGTGCCAGCAGTAGTGGAGCTAGCGGGAGGAATGAGCAGTTCTTC
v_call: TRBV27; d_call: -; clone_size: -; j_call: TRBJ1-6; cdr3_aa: CASSLGLDNSPLHF; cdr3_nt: TGTGCCAGCAGTTTAGGCCTGGATAATTCACCCCTCCACTTT
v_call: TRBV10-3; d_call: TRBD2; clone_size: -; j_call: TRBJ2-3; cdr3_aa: CAISESAGGSDTQYF; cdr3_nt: TGTGCCATCAGTGAGTCTGCGGGGGGGTCAGATACGCAGTATTTT
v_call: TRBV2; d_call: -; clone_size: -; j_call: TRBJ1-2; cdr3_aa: CASSGGISNYGYTF; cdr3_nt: TGTGCCAGCAGTGGAGGGATCTCTAACTATGGCTACACCTTC
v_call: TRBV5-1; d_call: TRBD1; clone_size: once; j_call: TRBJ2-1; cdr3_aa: CASSLGGQGLFRDEQFF; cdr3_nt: TGCGCCAGCAGCTTGGGGGGACAGGGCCTTTTTAGAGACGAGCAGTTCTTC